This entry lists 23 T cell receptor beta chains sequenced from one sample in a study of tumor-infiltrating lymphocytes in oesophageal squamous cell carcinoma. Each CDR3 protein is one row after TCRdb ran MiXCR on the PCR reads. The table records about 21,000 distinct CDR3 sequences, about 34% of them present only once. The specimen sequenced was esophageal tumor tissue. These receptors were obtained from a male donor with esophageal squamous cell carcinoma.

The V gene is TRBV6-1, the J gene TRBJ2-5; no reliable D call. CDR1 is MNHNS and CDR2 is SASEGT in the germline V gene. V was cut by 2 bases and J by 6 bases, with 10 bases left in between. The CDR3 runs 13 residues. CDR3 protein: CASSEPWSKTQYF. DNA of the CDR3: TGTGCCAGCAGTGAACCGTGGTCGAAGACCCAGTACTTC.

The chain recombines TRBV28 with TRBJ2-6; TRBD2 aligns across 16 bases. The assigned J gene may be wrong: the sequence end matches TRBJ2-4 better. The CDR3 spans 18 residues. Germline CDR1 MDHEN, CDR2 SYDVKM. CDR3: CASSSHTGTSGRAGIQYF. CDR3 DNA sequence: TGTGCCAGCAGTTCACATACCGGGACTAGCGGGAGGGCTGGCATTCAGTACTTC.

This chain's CDR3 is CASSKGQGAYNEQFF. The CDR3 DNA follows: TGTGCCAGCAGCAAGGGACAGGGGGCCTACAATGAGCAGTTCTTC. The chain recombines TRBV7-3 with TRBJ2-7; TRBD1 matches 11 bases. The DNA end is more similar to TRBJ2-1, so the J call may be wrong. The germline CDR1 and CDR2 sequences are SGHTA and FQGTGA. The CDR3 loop spans 15 amino acids.

This clonotype was counted many times. The chain employs TRBV5-4 and TRBJ1-1; perhaps TRBD1 as D (6 bases). V lost 0 bases and J 6 bases, leaving 12 bases between the germline ends. Per germline, CDR1 SGHNT and CDR2 YYREEE (reference sequence). CDR3 length equals 14 residues. The CDR3 loop is CASSLDTGYAEAFF. CDR3 DNA sequence: TGTGCCAGCAGCTTGGACACAGGGTACGCTGAAGCTTTCTTT.

This clonotype is medium-sized in the sample. The chain joins TRBV6-1 to TRBJ2-2; tentative D call: TRBD2 (5 bases). Germline-derived CDR1 and CDR2 are MNHNS and SASEGT. This CDR3 is built from 15 residues. The ends were cut back, 3 bases at V and 1 base at J, with 9 bases in the middle. The CDR3 DNA reads TGTGCCAGCAGTGAGTCGGCGGGGAACACCGGGGAGCTGTTTTTT. Amino acids: CASSESAGNTGELFF.

In its sample, this clonotype was seen once. This chain uses TRBV11-2 with TRBJ1-4; maybe TRBD1 (5 bases). This CDR3 has 14 amino acids. The V end was cut by 0 bases, the J end by 8 bases, with 10 bases between. Germline CDR1 is SGHAT and CDR2 is FQNNGV. DNA of the CDR3: TGTGCCAGCAGCTTAGAGGGGCCAGGAGAAAAACTGTTTTTT. Translating it yields CASSLEGPGEKLFF.

This clonotype appeared a few times. The chain carries TRBV3-1 and TRBJ2-7; TRBD2 is a possible D gene (6 bases). V was pared by 6 bases and J by 6 bases, with 18 bases between. This CDR3 comprises 14 residues. Looked up from germline, CDR1 is LGHDT and CDR2 is YNNKEL (reference sequence). The DNA for the CDR3 is TGTGCCAGCAGTCAAAGGTCGGGAGTGGGCGAGCAGTACTTC. Translation gives CASSQRSGVGEQYF.

This clonotype came up a few times. The chain recombines TRBV4-2 with TRBJ2-3; 8 nucleotides match TRBD2. The DNA end lines up better with TRBJ2-7; the J call may be wrong. The CDR3 has 15 amino acids. In germline, CDR1 is LGHNA, CDR2 YNFKEQ. The CDR3 here is CASSYSGIGSNEQYF. The DNA of the CDR3 is TGTGCCAGCAGCTATAGCGGGATCGGGTCCAATGAGCAGTACTTC.

This clonotype was picked up many times. J is TRBJ1-5 and V is TRBV4-3; TRBD1 agrees at 7 bases. The J segment lost 6 bases and the V segment lost 0 bases, leaving 11 bases of the junction unmatched. The CDR3 has 17 amino acids. Germline V gene lookup returns CDR1 LGHNA and CDR2 YSLEER. The CDR3 region has the DNA TGCGCCAGCAGCCAAGATAAGGGGGCCCCGGGCGGTCAGCCCCAGCATTTT. Encoded protein: CASSQDKGAPGGQPQHF.

There are many counts of this clonotype. The chain combines TRBV28 with TRBJ1-5; 8 bases are shared with TRBD1. The germline gives CDR1 MDHEN, CDR2 SYDVKM. The CDR3 spans 14 residues. The V and J ends lost 6 bases and 7 bases, in that order; junction bases with no gene match: 8. Written as DNA, the CDR3 is TGTGCCAGCAGCCGGGCAGGGGGCCTCCAGCCCCAGCATTTT. Translated, it gives CASSRAGGLQPQHF.

The chain uses TRBV7-3 and TRBJ2-1; perhaps TRBD2 as D (6 bases). Germline lookup yields CDR1 SGHTA and CDR2 FQGTGA. The CDR3 length is 14 residues. V was shortened by 2 bases and J by 7 bases, with 12 bases between the two germline ends. The CDR3 sequence is CASSLGGSRNEQFF. CDR3 nucleotides: TGTGCCAGCAGCTTAGGGGGGAGTAGGAATGAGCAGTTCTTC.

The rearrangement links TRBV12-3 or TRBV12-4 to TRBJ2-1; D perhaps matches TRBD2 (7 bases). CDR3 size: 15 residues. Trimming stripped 1 base from V and 7 bases from J, with 14 bases between. CDR3 nucleotide sequence: TGTGCCAGCAGTTTAGAGGGGGGGGCAAGGAATGAGCAGTTCTTC. It codes for CASSLEGGARNEQFF.

In DNA, the CDR3 is TGTGCCAGCAGCAAGCGAGATACGCAGTATTTT. It encodes CASSKRDTQYF. The genes are TRBV28 and TRBJ2-3; D is undetermined. This CDR3 has 11 amino acids. Trimming took off 6 bases at V and 5 bases at J, with 6 bases between the two ends. CDR1 is MDHEN and CDR2 is SYDVKM in the germline V gene.

There are many counts of this clonotype. The chain combines TRBV6-1 with TRBJ2-7; maybe TRBD1 (5 bases). Per the germline V gene, CDR1 is MNHNS and CDR2 is SASEGT. The CDR3 runs 13 residues. Trimming removed 6 bases at V and 6 bases at J, with 15 bases between. CDR3 in DNA: TGTGCCAGCAGATGGCAGGGAAGATCCGAGCAGTACTTC. Its protein product is CASRWQGRSEQYF.

V is TRBV7-3 and J is TRBJ1-1; D gene uncertain. This CDR3 comprises 13 residues. Germline lookup yields CDR1 SGHTA and CDR2 FQGTGA. Trimming shortened V by 1 base and J by 4 bases, and 7 bases separated the two germline ends. CDR3 nucleotide sequence: TGTGCCAGCAGCTTAATAGGGCTCACTGAAGCTTTCTTT. Translated: CASSLIGLTEAFF.

To note about this clonotype: A much larger clone lies a single base off, so this may be a read error. The V and J genes are TRBV19 and TRBJ2-4, with 9 bases lining up with TRBD1. From germline, CDR1 is LNHDA and CDR2 SQIVND (reference sequence). Trimming took 2 bases from V and 6 from J; bases not matched to a gene: 5. This CDR3 region has 15 residues. For the CDR3, the DNA is TGTGCCAGTAGTATAACTGTGGGACAGGGAAACATTCAGTACTTC. Protein product: CASSITVGQGNIQYF.

This clonotype was recorded at least ten times. Just one base apart from a much larger clone, this may be a read error. The rearrangement links TRBV11-2 to TRBJ2-7; TRBD2 matches 7 bases. Trimming at V came to 3 bases and at J to 7 bases, leaving 12 bases not matched to a gene. The CDR3 is 15 amino acids. Germline assignment: CDR1 SGHAT and CDR2 FQNNGV. This CDR3 is CASSLVAGAYNEQYF. The CDR3, as DNA: TGTGCCAGCAGCTTGGTAGCGGGCGCTTACAATGAGCAGTACTTC.

Details on this clonotype: This sequence may be a read error, since a much larger clone differs from it by one base. The rearrangement links TRBV5-1 to TRBJ2-3; D is perhaps TRBD2 (6 bases). The germline gives CDR1 SGHRS, CDR2 YFSETQ. V dropped 8 bases and J dropped 6 bases, with 16 bases sitting between them. The CDR3 has 13 amino acids. The CDR3 loop reads CARSAGRTDTQYF. CDR3 nucleotide sequence: TGCGCCAGAAGCGCGGGACGAACCGATACGCAGTATTTT. Supplemented by reference TRBV5-1 and TRBJ2-3, the full variable domain reads KAGVTQTPRYLIKTRGQQVTLSCSPISGHRSVSWYQQTPGQGLQFLFEYFSETQRNKGNFPGRFSGRQFSNSRSEMNVSTLELGDSALYLCARSAGRTDTQYFGPGTRLTVL.

A word on this clonotype: The CDR3 does not end in the conserved phenylalanine or tryptophan, so this is likely a read error. The DNA is left out, because the CDR3 cannot be placed on it with certainty; the CDR3 is given as TCRdb lists it. The V call is TRBV4-2, the J call TRBJ2-1; the D segment call TRBD2 is taken from the table without a DNA check. The CDR3 is 16 amino acids long, termini counted. In germline, CDR1 is LGHNA, CDR2 YNFKEQ. The CDR3 sequence: CASFSGDPIYGYTFGS.

Comments on this clonotype: The junction and the germline gene differ at one end; a read error may be behind it. The chain combines TRBV7-7 with TRBJ2-5, with 11 bases aligning to TRBD2. CDR1 SSHAT and CDR2 FNYEAQ come from the germline V gene (reference sequence). The CDR3 runs to 15 residues. Here the CDR3 DNA reads TGTGCTAGCAGCTTAGCGGGGGGGTACCAAGAGACCCAGTACTTC. Residues: CASSLAGGYQETQYF.

The genes are TRBV7-3 and TRBJ2-5; a possible D gene is TRBD2 (6 bases). CDR3 length equals 13 residues. The V end lost 5 bases, the J end lost 2 bases, and 9 bases lay between the germline ends. Germline V gene lookup returns CDR1 SGHTA and CDR2 FQGTGA. CDR3 nucleotide sequence: TGTGCCAGCAGCGTGAGCGGGCAAGAGACCCAGTACTTC. Amino acids: CASSVSGQETQYF. The whole variable domain, remainder taken from reference TRBV7-3 and TRBJ2-5, is GAGVSQTPSNKVTEKGKYVELRCDPISGHTALYWYRQSLGQGPEFLIYFQGTGAADDSGLPNDRFFAVRPEGSVSTLKIQRTERGDSAVYLCASSVSGQETQYFGPGTRLLVL.

The rearrangement joins TRBV19 to TRBJ1-1; tentative D call: TRBD1 (5 bases). V lost 2 bases and J lost 1, with 8 bases in between. The CDR3 is made up of 14 amino acids. CDR1 is LNHDA, CDR2 SQIVND, per germline (reference sequence). CDR3 nucleotide sequence: TGTGCCAGTAGTATAAAGAGGGGGAACACTGAAGCTTTCTTT. It yields the protein CASSIKRGNTEAFF.

The chain joins TRBV7-2 to TRBJ2-3, with D uncertain. Gene TRBJ2-5 matches the end of the DNA better, so the J call may be wrong. The germline CDR1 and CDR2 sequences are SGHTA and FQGNSA. The CDR3 is 14 residues long. Here the CDR3 reads CASSRQTNQETQYF. The CDR3 coding sequence is TGTGCCAGCAGCCGTCAGACAAACCAAGAGACCCAGTACTTC.